Below are 29 T cell receptor beta chains sequenced from a single sample in a study of CD8 T cells in Susac syndrome. RNA amounts of roughly 0.45 to 1 ug underwent reverse transcription with random hexamers. From the immunoSEQ multiplex PCR reads, TCRdb called clonotypes with MiXCR, one entry per CDR3 protein. The data contain about 180,000 distinct CDR3 sequences, approximately 95% of them singletons. The specimen was CD4+ T cells from PBMCs. The receptors here all came from a human donor with Susac syndrome.

This clonotype occurred once. This chain links TRBV3-1 with TRBJ1-5; no definite D call. The CDR3 has 15 residues. V gave up 0 bases and J gave up 3 bases, with 9 bases separating them. From germline, CDR1 is LGHDT and CDR2 YNNKEL (reference sequence). The CDR3 reads CASSQDSTANQPQHF. CDR3 nucleotide sequence: TGTGCCAGCAGCCAAGATAGTACAGCCAATCAGCCCCAGCATTTT. Looking up the rest from reference TRBV3-1 and TRBJ1-5 gives the full variable domain: DTAVSQTPKYLVTQMGNDKSIKCEQNLGHDTMYWYKQDSKKFLKIMFSYNNKELIINETVPNRFSPKSPDKAHLNLHINSLELGDSAVYFCASSQDSTANQPQHFGDGTRLSIL.

The genes are TRBV20-1 and TRBJ1-5, with D unclear. V was shortened by 3 bases and J by 3 bases, with 9 bases between the two germline ends. CDR1 and CDR2 (germline): DFQATT, SNEGSKA (reference sequence). CDR3 length: 13 residues. The CDR3 region is CSASIGVNQPQHF. In DNA, the CDR3 is TGCAGTGCTAGTATTGGGGTCAATCAGCCCCAGCATTTT.

CDR3: CASSLTSGGAIDTQYF. The CDR3 coding sequence is TGTGCCAGCAGCCTTACTAGCGGGGGGGCGATAGATACGCAGTATTTT. The chain combines TRBV9 with TRBJ2-3, with TRBD2 matching over 13 bases. The CDR3 runs to 16 residues. The V and J ends lost 4 bases and 5 bases, in that order; junction bases with no gene match: 7. CDR1 and CDR2 (germline): SGDLS, YYNGEE.

This chain joins TRBV7-9 and TRBJ2-1; the match to TRBD1 covers 8 bases. Germline CDR1 and CDR2: SEHNR and FQNEAQ (reference sequence). Unmatched junction bases numbered 3, after V lost 1 base and J lost 7 bases. There are 14 residues in the CDR3. The DNA for the CDR3 is TGTGCCAGCAGCTTAGGCAGGGGGCTTAATGAGCAGTTCTTC. Translated: CASSLGRGLNEQFF.

The chain couples TRBV27 to TRBJ2-5; D possibly corresponds to TRBD1 (6 bases). CDR1 is MNHEY and CDR2 is SMNVEV in the germline V gene (reference sequence). CDR3 length: 15 residues. Trimming took off 5 bases at V and 4 bases at J, with 17 bases between the two ends. This chain's CDR3 is CASSGRGPLRETQYF. CDR3 nucleotides: TGTGCCAGCAGTGGCAGGGGCCCCCTCCGAGAGACCCAGTACTTC.

The chain has TRBV5-4 and TRBJ2-3, with D perhaps matching TRBD1 (6 bases). The CDR3 has 14 residues. Germline values: CDR1 SGHNT, CDR2 YYREEE (reference sequence). V was clipped by 4 bases and J by 4 bases, with 13 bases between them. The CDR3 nucleotides are TGTGCCAGCAGCCCAGGACAGAACCCAGATACGCAGTATTTT. It encodes CASSPGQNPDTQYF.

V gene TRBV28 combines with J gene TRBJ2-1; 12 bases are shared with TRBD2. CDR1 is MDHEN and CDR2 is SYDVKM in the germline V gene. The CDR3 is 15 amino acids. V was pared by 6 bases and J by 9 bases, with 9 bases of the junction left unmatched. In DNA, the CDR3 is TGTGCCAGCAGCCCGACTAGCGGGGGAAGTATTGAGCAGTTCTTC. Its translation: CASSPTSGGSIEQFF.

The chain employs TRBV30 and TRBJ1-5, with D possibly matching TRBD1 (6 bases). Germline assignment: CDR1 GTSNPN and CDR2 SVGIG (reference sequence). CDR3 length: 13 residues. With 1 base removed from V and 4 bases from J, the gap between germline ends came to 8 bases. For the CDR3, the DNA is TGTGCCTGGAGTGCGCAGGGGAATCAGCCCCAGCATTTT. This translates into CAWSAQGNQPQHF.

The chain is built from TRBV7-2 and TRBJ2-4, with unresolved D. The CDR3 loop spans 12 amino acids. Germline loops: CDR1 SGHTA, CDR2 FQGNSA. V gave up 1 base and J gave up 5 bases, with 3 bases separating them. CDR3 in DNA: TGTGCCAGCAGCTTAGATGAAAACATTCAGTACTTC. Encoded protein: CASSLDENIQYF.

This rearrangement joins TRBV29-1 to TRBJ1-2; D perhaps matches TRBD1 (5 bases). The germline CDR1 and CDR2 sequences are SQVTM and ANQGSEA. Between the trimmed V and J ends, which lost 3 bases and 5 bases, there was a span of 13 bases. The CDR3 runs 13 residues. The CDR3 nucleotides are TGCAGCGTTGAGGAGGGGACCTCATATGGCTACACCTTC. Its translation is CSVEEGTSYGYTF.

The chain combines TRBV28 with TRBJ2-2, with a weak D call TRBD2 (5 bases). V was shortened by 5 bases and J by 11 bases, with 12 bases between the two germline ends. The CDR3 contains 12 residues. Per germline, CDR1 MDHEN and CDR2 SYDVKM. The DNA for the CDR3 is TGTGCCAGCAGTCCTCCCGGGATCGAGCTGTTTTTT. Its protein product is CASSPPGIELFF.

The chain uses TRBV28 and TRBJ1-1; D perhaps matches TRBD1 (6 bases). This CDR3 contains 12 residues. Trimming removed 7 bases at V and 8 bases at J, with 14 bases between. CDR1 MDHEN and CDR2 SYDVKM come from the germline V gene. CDR3 in DNA: TGTGCCAGCATCGTACAGGGAAAAGAAGCTTTCTTT. Translated: CASIVQGKEAFF.

The chain joins TRBV14 to TRBJ2-7; the D gene is possibly TRBD1 (5 bases). Germline CDR1 and CDR2: SGHDN and FVKESK. Trimming cost V 0 bases and J 9 bases, with 6 bases left between them. There are 11 residues in the CDR3. The CDR3 spells CASSQDRGQYF. In nucleotides, the CDR3 is TGTGCCAGCAGCCAAGATAGGGGGCAGTACTTC.

This chain connects TRBV6-5 to TRBJ1-5; TRBD1 is a possible D gene (5 bases). The CDR3 sequence is 15 residues long. The germline V gene has CDR1 MNHEY and CDR2 SVGAGI. Trimming took 5 bases from V and 2 from J, leaving 13 bases between them. CDR3 residues: CASSPQRGGNQPQHF. The CDR3 DNA reads TGTGCCAGCAGTCCCCAACGGGGGGGCAATCAGCCCCAGCATTTT.

The chain links TRBV15 to TRBJ1-2; 7 bases line up with TRBD1. Trimming took 5 bases from V and 1 from J; bases not matched to a gene: 4. The V gene's germline CDR1 is LNHNV and CDR2 YYDKDF (reference sequence). This CDR3 comprises 14 residues. CDR3 DNA: TGTGCCACCAGCCGAGGGGGCAGTAACTATGGCTACACCTTC. Its translation is CATSRGGSNYGYTF. Variable domain in full (rest from reference TRBV15 and TRBJ1-2): DAMVIQNPRYQVTQFGKPVTLSCSQTLNHNVMYWYQQKSSQAPKLLFHYYDKDFNNEADTPDNFQSRRPNTSFCFLDIRSPGLGDTAMYLCATSRGGSNYGYTFGSGTRLTVV.

J is TRBJ2-7 and V is TRBV28, with TRBD2 identical over 14 bases. The J segment lost 3 bases and the V segment lost 4 bases, leaving 14 bases of the junction unmatched. CDR3 size: 19 residues. The germline V gene has CDR1 MDHEN and CDR2 SYDVKM. The CDR3 sequence is CASSSPGLAGGPVLYEQYF. CDR3 coding DNA: TGTGCCAGCAGTTCCCCCGGACTAGCGGGAGGCCCCGTCCTCTACGAGCAGTACTTC.

In its sample, this clonotype was seen once. V gene TRBV27 combines with J gene TRBJ2-5; D perhaps matches TRBD2 (5 bases). Germline values: CDR1 MNHEY, CDR2 SMNVEV (reference sequence). The V end was cut by 5 bases, the J end by 9 bases, with 16 bases between. This CDR3 spans 13 amino acids. CDR3 nucleotide sequence: TGTGCCAGCAGTGAACGCATTAGGAGGCCCCAGTACTTC. This translates into CASSERIRRPQYF.

The sample holds a few counts of this clonotype. The rearrangement links TRBV29-1 to TRBJ2-2, with D unclear. The V and J ends lost 4 bases and 5 bases respectively, with 8 bases between them. The CDR3 is 12 residues long. Germline CDR1 is SQVTM and CDR2 is ANQGSEA. The CDR3 here is CSVGQRTGELFF. For the CDR3, the DNA is TGCAGCGTTGGTCAGAGGACCGGGGAGCTGTTTTTT.

The J gene is TRBJ2-3, the V gene TRBV25-1; D perhaps matches TRBD2 (6 bases). The CDR3 covers 15 residues. Germline V gene sequence: CDR1 MGHDK, CDR2 SYGVNS. Between the trimmed V and J ends, which lost 1 base and 3 bases, there was a span of 11 bases. The CDR3 region is CASSEWSGATDTQYF. The DNA of the CDR3 is TGTGCCAGCAGTGAATGGTCGGGAGCAACAGATACGCAGTATTTT. The variable domain in full, with the rest retrieved from reference TRBV25-1 and TRBJ2-3, is EADIYQTPRYLVIGTGKKITLECSQTMGHDKMYWYQQDPGMELHLIHYSYGVNSTEKGDLSSESTVSRIRTEHFPLTLESARPSHTSQYLCASSEWSGATDTQYFGPGTRLTVL.

This chain connects TRBV23-1 to TRBJ2-5; D may correspond to TRBD1 or TRBD2 (5 bases each). Being an ORF, TRBV23-1 has a function that is uncertain. CDR3 length equals 15 residues. Trimming removed 4 bases at V and 5 bases at J, with 17 bases between. The CDR3 is CASSRQPYGGETQYF. The CDR3 nucleotides are TGCGCCAGCAGTCGACAGCCTTATGGGGGTGAGACCCAGTACTTC.

The chain carries TRBV29-1 and TRBJ1-5; D not resolved. CDR1 SQVTM and CDR2 ANQGSEA come from the germline V gene. V dropped 4 bases and J dropped 0 bases, with 4 bases sitting between them. CDR3 length equals 12 residues. The CDR3 DNA reads as TGCAGCGTTGGTTCTAGCAATCAGCCCCAGCATTTT. Its protein is CSVGSSNQPQHF. Combining the CDR3 with reference TRBV29-1 and TRBJ1-5 gives the whole variable domain SAVISQKPSRDICQRGTSLTIQCQVDSQVTMMFWYRQQPGQSLTLIATANQGSEATYESGFVIDKFPISRPNLTFSTLTVSNMSPEDSSIYLCSVGSSNQPQHFGDGTRLSIL.

This clonotype was picked up one time. The chain is built from TRBV5-1 and TRBJ2-3; 12 nucleotides line up with TRBD2. The V segment lost 0 bases and the J segment 5 bases; nucleotides outside the gene matches: 4. The CDR3 consists of 16 residues. CDR1 and CDR2 (germline): SGHRS, YFSETQ. CDR3 sequence: CASSLGRLAGEDTQYF. CDR3 nucleotide sequence: TGCGCCAGCAGCTTGGGACGACTAGCGGGAGAAGATACGCAGTATTTT.

The chain combines TRBV7-9 with TRBJ2-7; D ambiguous. This CDR3 is built from 11 residues. V dropped 4 bases and J dropped 6 bases, with 7 bases sitting between them. CDR1 and CDR2 from the germline V gene are SEHNR and FQNEAQ (reference sequence). CDR3 protein: CASSWGGEQYF. The CDR3 DNA is TGTGCCAGCAGCTGGGGTGGCGAGCAGTACTTC.

CDR3 residues: CASSQDVAGGLDTQYF. CDR3 sequence (DNA): TGTGCCAGCAGCCAAGACGTAGCGGGAGGTTTGGATACGCAGTATTTT. The chain uses TRBV4-2 and TRBJ2-3; TRBD2 agrees at 10 bases. The CDR3 totals 16 residues. The junction had 6 bases not matched to a gene; V was cut back by 0 bases and J by 6 bases. CDR1 is LGHNA and CDR2 is YNFKEQ in the germline V gene.

The rearrangement links TRBV7-2 to TRBJ2-1; 7 bases map to TRBD1. The V and J ends lost 5 bases and 0 bases, in that order; junction bases with no gene match: 4. CDR1 and CDR2 (germline): SGHTA, FQGNSA. The CDR3 has 15 amino acids. The CDR3 protein is CASSQTGSSYNEQFF. The CDR3 bases are TGTGCCAGCAGCCAGACAGGGAGCTCCTACAATGAGCAGTTCTTC. The entire variable domain, with the rest obtained from reference TRBV7-2 and TRBJ2-1, is as follows: GAGVSQSPSNKVTEKGKDVELRCDPISGHTALYWYRQSLGQGLEFLIYFQGNSAPDKSGLPSDRFSAERTGGSVSTLTIQRTQQEDSAVYLCASSQTGSSYNEQFFGPGTRLTVL.

V is TRBV5-1 and J is TRBJ2-5, with 8 positions matching TRBD2. Trimming at V came to 4 bases and at J to 6 bases, leaving 5 bases not matched to a gene. Germline V lookup: CDR1 SGHRS, CDR2 YFSETQ. This CDR3 region has 13 residues. In DNA form, the CDR3 reads TGCGCCAGCAGCCCGGGAGGGCTTAAGACCCAGTACTTC. Its translation: CASSPGGLKTQYF.

This sequence joins TRBV2 and TRBJ2-5; D might be TRBD1 (5 bases). This CDR3 contains 11 residues. The ends were cut back, 6 bases at V and 9 bases at J, with 11 bases in the middle. Germline V gives CDR1 SNHLY, CDR2 FYNNEI. CDR3 protein: CASSQGIAQYF. As DNA, the CDR3 is TGTGCCAGCAGCCAGGGTATAGCCCAGTACTTC. Full variable domain (remainder filled in from reference TRBV2 and TRBJ2-5): EPEVTQTPSHQVTQMGQEVILRCVPISNHLYFYWYRQILGQKVEFLVSFYNNEISEKSEIFDDQFSVERPDGSNFTLKIRSTKLEDSAMYFCASSQGIAQYFGPGTRLLVL.

This clonotype was detected only once. This chain joins TRBV28 and TRBJ1-1; D call uncertain. The CDR3 is 14 amino acids. V lost 5 bases and J 0 bases, leaving 10 bases between the germline ends. The germline V gene has CDR1 MDHEN and CDR2 SYDVKM. CDR3 in amino acids: CASSAGRMNTEAFF. The CDR3 DNA follows: TGTGCCAGCAGTGCGGGTCGGATGAACACTGAAGCTTTCTTT.

This rearrangement joins TRBV29-1 to TRBJ2-7, with 8 bases fitting TRBD2. The CDR3 is 13 residues long. Germline-derived CDR1 and CDR2 are SQVTM and ANQGSEA. Unmatched junction bases numbered 8, after V lost 7 bases and J lost 3 bases. Here the CDR3 reads CSAGGGGNYEQYF. The CDR3 coding sequence is TGCAGCGCCGGGGGGGGAGGCAACTACGAGCAGTACTTC.